The T cell receptor (beta chain) described here comes from a study of T cell repertoires in cytomegalovirus infection. Study in general: Well-studied HLA-B-restricted epitopes and recently identified HLA-C-restricted epitopes of CMV were both used in the study. Study results and caveats: What dominated the ex vivo response were HLA-C-restricted CMV-specific TCR beta clonotypes.

This clonotype was counted a few times. Antigen unknown. TCRdb reanalysed the reads using MiXCR and keeps one entry per CDR3 protein. The sample has approximately 990,000 distinct CDR3 sequences; approximately 30% are singletons. Sequencing used cultured CD8+ T cells from PBMCs, obtained from culture after CMV antigen stimulation. The receptor was derived from a human donor in good health (CMV status not recorded). Some clones in this sample may be carry-over from other donors' samples.

This chain's CDR3 is CSASRQETIGSPLHF. DNA of the CDR3: TGCAGTGCTAGCCGACAGGAGACAATCGGTTCACCCCTCCACTTT. The rearrangement links TRBV20-1 to TRBJ1-6, with D possibly TRBD1 on 6 matching bases. The CDR3 contains 15 residues. CDR1 is DFQATT, CDR2 SNEGSKA, per germline (reference sequence). V was pared by 3 bases and J by 9 bases, with 18 bases between.